The T cell receptor beta chain described here comes from a study of blood T cell repertoires in COVID-19. Looking at the study overall: Sites across the United States, Italy and Spain contributed samples from acute and convalescent COVID-19. Nucleic acid was either cDNA or gDNA, and it came from T cells, B-cell-depleted T cells, or PBMCs.

The authors' processing: Estimation of nucleated cell counts was performed using reference gene primer amplification. Profiled with immunoSEQ multiplex PCR; TCRdb holds only in-frame clones, not every one. V, J and clone size are those of that table, while D and trimming were read from the DNA. Found here are around 62,000 clones, 85% of them singletons; the top ten hold roughly 23%. Deletions cut 3 bases from V and 6 bases from J, with 17 bases between. CDR1 and CDR2 (germline): SEHNR, FQNEAQ (reference sequence). The length of the CDR3 is 15 residues. The chain has TRBV7-9 and TRBJ1-2; maybe TRBD1 (5 bases). This clonotype was obtained from a middle-aged man with acute or convalescent COVID-19. Material: peripheral blood. CDR3 residues: CASSFGQGRKNGYTF. As DNA, the CDR3 is TGTGCCAGCAGCTTCGGGCAGGGAAGGAAAAATGGCTACACCTTC. Full variable domain (missing parts from reference TRBV7-9 and TRBJ1-2): DTGVSQNPRHKITKRGQNVTFRCDPISEHNRLYWYRQTLGQGPEFLTYFQNEAQLEKSRLLSDRFSAERPKGSFSTLEIQRTEQGDSAMYLCASSFGQGRKNGYTFGSGTRLTVV.